The 29 T cell receptor beta chains below were found in one sample sequenced in a study of blood T cell repertoires in COVID-19. The protocol was immunoSEQ multiplex PCR, while the TCRdb copy is restricted to in-frame clones and leaves out a portion. The sample shows approximately 190,000 clones, about 86% of them seen only once. The sequencing sample was made of PBMCs or T cells enriched from blood (not recorded which). Source of these receptors: a man in his forties who had recovered from COVID-19.

This rearrangement joins TRBV5-1 to TRBJ1-1, with D possibly matching TRBD1 (5 bases). The CDR3 sequence is 14 residues long. Germline V lookup: CDR1 SGHRS, CDR2 YFSETQ. V was trimmed by 5 bases and J by 1 base, leaving 12 bases between them. CDR3 amino acids: CASSRPGQNTEAFF. CDR3 sequence (DNA): TGCGCCAGCAGTAGGCCAGGACAGAACACTGAAGCTTTCTTT. The full variable domain, in which reference TRBV5-1 and TRBJ1-1 provide the parts outside the CDR3, is KAGVTQTPRYLIKTRGQQVTLSCSPISGHRSVSWYQQTPGQGLQFLFEYFSETQRNKGNFPGRFSGRQFSNSRSEMNVSTLELGDSALYLCASSRPGQNTEAFFGQGTRLTVV.

V is TRBV29-1 and J is TRBJ2-3; 7 positions agree with TRBD1. Germline CDR1 and CDR2: SQVTM and ANQGSEA. The CDR3 consists of 15 residues. V shed 8 bases and J 6 bases; nucleotides not matched to a gene: 17. As DNA, the CDR3 is TGCAGCATTTATCAGGGGGTCTTCGGTCCGGATACGCAGTATTTT. This sequence encodes CSIYQGVFGPDTQYF.

The chain employs TRBV2 and TRBJ2-7; unclear D gene. The CDR3 is 14 amino acids. Germline values: CDR1 SNHLY, CDR2 FYNNEI. V lost 4 bases, J lost 2 bases, and 12 bases lay in between. The CDR3 DNA reads as TGTGCCAGCAGTGGTTTCAGGCGCACCTACGAGCAGTACTTC. This gives the protein CASSGFRRTYEQYF.

The rearrangement links TRBV29-1 to TRBJ2-7; 9 bases agree with TRBD1. The CDR3 sequence is 13 residues long. In germline, CDR1 is SQVTM, CDR2 ANQGSEA. The V segment lost 6 bases and the J segment 1 base; nucleotides outside the gene matches: 4. CDR3 in amino acids: CSVETGGSYEQYF. In DNA, the CDR3 is TGCAGCGTCGAGACAGGGGGATCCTACGAGCAGTACTTC.

The V call is TRBV11-3, the J call TRBJ1-1; the match to TRBD1 covers 9 bases. V was pared by 5 bases and J by 3 bases, with 1 base of the junction left unmatched. The CDR3 is 13 residues long. Germline CDR1 is SGHNT and CDR2 is YENEEA. The CDR3 bases are TGTGCCAGCAGCCGGGACAGGGACACTGAAGCTTTCTTT. Translation gives CASSRDRDTEAFF.

The sample holds a few counts of this clone. The chain carries TRBV11-1 and TRBJ1-4; D is unclear. V was trimmed by 6 bases and J by 5 bases, leaving 10 bases between them. The germline V gene encodes CDR1 SGHAT and CDR2 FQDESV (reference sequence). The CDR3 contains 13 residues. The CDR3 protein is CASRRHPNEKLFF. The DNA for the CDR3 is TGTGCCAGCAGAAGACACCCAAATGAAAAACTGTTTTTT.

V usage is TRBV4-1 and J usage is TRBJ1-1, with 8 bases lining up with TRBD1. J lost 4 bases, V lost 4 bases, and 14 bases had no gene match. Germline values: CDR1 MGHRA, CDR2 YSYEKL. The CDR3 runs 17 residues. CDR3 sequence reads: CASSPGDRTHGGTEAFF. CDR3 nucleotide sequence: TGCGCCAGCAGCCCCGGGGACAGGACCCACGGCGGCACTGAAGCTTTCTTT.

The chain couples TRBV5-6 to TRBJ1-1; possible D gene TRBD1, 5 bases. Per the germline V gene, CDR1 is SGHDT and CDR2 is YYEEEE. V shed 3 bases and J shed 1 base, with 13 bases lying between them. The CDR3 length is 15 residues. This chain's CDR3 is CASSSSGLANTEAFF. CDR3 nucleotides: TGTGCCAGCAGCTCCTCGGGACTCGCGAACACTGAAGCTTTCTTT.

This rearrangement joins TRBV7-2 to TRBJ2-5; 9 nucleotides agree with TRBD2. From germline, CDR1 is SGHTA and CDR2 FQGNSA. This CDR3 is 14 amino acids long. Trimming at V came to 1 base and at J to 5 bases, leaving 2 bases not matched to a gene. CDR3 sequence: CASSLVAGGETQYF. CDR3 nucleotide sequence: TGTGCCAGCAGCTTAGTGGCGGGAGGGGAGACCCAGTACTTC.

The rearrangement joins TRBV9 to TRBJ2-5, with D tentatively TRBD2 (5 bases). Trimming cost V 5 bases and J 4 bases, with 9 bases left between them. Germline V CDR1 and CDR2: SGDLS, YYNGEE. The CDR3 is 12 residues long. The CDR3 DNA reads TGTGCCAGCAGTAGGAGCGGAGAGACCCAGTACTTC. It translates to CASSRSGETQYF.

The rearrangement uses TRBV14 and TRBJ1-1; the D is unclear. The CDR3 loop spans 13 amino acids. Trimming stripped 5 bases from V and 3 bases from J, with 10 bases between. Germline loops: CDR1 SGHDN, CDR2 FVKESK. The CDR3 spells CASSSEVYTEAFF. For the CDR3, the DNA is TGTGCCAGCAGCTCCGAGGTTTACACTGAAGCTTTCTTT.

The chain recombines TRBV5-6 with TRBJ1-5; TRBD1 agrees at 10 bases. The J segment lost 5 bases and the V segment lost 1 base, leaving 3 bases of the junction unmatched. The germline V gene has CDR1 SGHDT and CDR2 YYEEEE. The CDR3 length is 15 residues. CDR3 sequence reads: CASSLYGTGDQPQHF. The CDR3 DNA reads as TGTGCCAGCAGCTTGTATGGGACAGGGGATCAGCCCCAGCATTTT.

The chain uses TRBV20-1 and TRBJ1-2; D call uncertain. The CDR3 has 14 residues. Trimming pared 3 bases from V and 4 bases from J, leaving 15 bases between. The germline gives CDR1 DFQATT, CDR2 SNEGSKA (reference sequence). CDR3 amino acids: CSASTAEHLYGYTF. As DNA, the CDR3 is TGCAGTGCTAGTACAGCCGAACATCTCTATGGCTACACCTTC.

The gene calls are TRBV3-1 (or the pseudogene TRBV3-2) and TRBJ1-2; no firm D call. This CDR3 is 13 amino acids long. Trimming cost V 4 bases and J 1 base, with 7 bases left between them. CDR1 is LGHDT and CDR2 is YNNKEL in the germline V gene (reference sequence). The CDR3 loop is CASSRRHNYGYTF. Here the CDR3 DNA reads TGTGCCAGCAGCCGCCGACATAACTATGGCTACACCTTC.

The chain is built from TRBV4-3 and TRBJ1-2; the match to TRBD1 covers 8 bases. V was pared by 0 bases and J by 3 bases, with 6 bases of the junction left unmatched. The V gene's germline CDR1 is LGHNA and CDR2 YSLEER. The CDR3 sequence is 16 residues long. The CDR3 sequence: CASSQESRGHHYGYTF. The CDR3 DNA sequence: TGCGCCAGCAGCCAAGAATCCAGGGGGCATCACTATGGCTACACCTTC.

The rearrangement links TRBV5-5 to TRBJ2-2, with 11 nucleotides matching TRBD1. CDR1 and CDR2 (germline): SGHKS, YYEKEE (reference sequence). The V and J ends lost 4 bases and 5 bases, in that order; junction bases with no gene match: 13. There are 18 residues in the CDR3. CDR3 residues: CASSKRTGGLRSTGELFF. The CDR3 DNA is TGTGCCAGCAGCAAGCGGACAGGGGGCCTCCGGAGTACCGGGGAGCTGTTTTTT.

This clone appeared once. The J gene is TRBJ1-2, the V gene TRBV5-8; D call uncertain. The CDR3 runs to 12 residues. V lost 4 bases and J 0 bases, leaving 4 bases between the germline ends. Germline V lookup: CDR1 SGHTS, CDR2 YDEGEE. DNA for the CDR3: TGTGCCAGCAGCCGGGCTAACTATGGCTACACCTTC. This translates into CASSRANYGYTF.

The chain uses TRBV30 and TRBJ1-3; perhaps TRBD1 as D (5 bases). Germline V gives CDR1 GTSNPN, CDR2 SVGIG (reference sequence). There are 15 residues in the CDR3. V was shortened by 2 bases and J by 4 bases, with 15 bases between the two germline ends. CDR3 sequence: CAWSNLGTAGNTIYF. CDR3 nucleotide sequence: TGTGCCTGGAGTAATCTCGGGACTGCCGGAAACACCATATATTTT. The variable domain in full, completed from reference TRBV30 and TRBJ1-3, reads SQTIHQWPATLVQPVGSPLSLECTVEGTSNPNLYWYRQAAGRGLQLLFYSVGIGQISSEVPQNLSASRPQDRQFILSSKKLLLSDSGFYLCAWSNLGTAGNTIYFGEGSWLTVV.

The V call is TRBV7-3, the J call TRBJ1-6, with a possible D match to TRBD1 (6 bases). Germline V CDR1 and CDR2: SGHTA, FQGTGA. Between the trimmed V and J ends, which lost 4 bases and 7 bases, there was a span of 11 bases. The CDR3 spans 14 residues. DNA for the CDR3: TGTGCCAGCAGCTCCGGGACATACAATTCACCCCTCCACTTT. The encoded protein is CASSSGTYNSPLHF.

The chain combines TRBV28 with TRBJ2-7; a weak D match, TRBD1 (6 bases). Trimming pared 6 bases from V and 2 bases from J, leaving 11 bases between. The CDR3 spans 13 residues. Germline values: CDR1 MDHEN, CDR2 SYDVKM. CDR3 sequence: CASRRTVTYEQYF. CDR3 DNA: TGTGCCAGCAGAAGGACAGTTACCTACGAGCAGTACTTC.

This clone has only a few counts. The chain employs TRBV4-1 and TRBJ2-7; 9 bases fit TRBD1. This CDR3 comprises 16 residues. Trimming removed 2 bases from V and 6 bases from J; junction bases left unmatched: 11. The germline V gene encodes CDR1 MGHRA and CDR2 YSYEKL. This CDR3 reads CASSQLPRDRDFEQYF. Here the CDR3 DNA reads TGCGCCAGCAGCCAACTACCTCGGGACAGGGATTTCGAGCAGTACTTC.

The J gene is TRBJ1-1, the V gene TRBV4-2, with 10 bases fitting TRBD1. CDR3 length: 14 amino acids. V shed 4 bases, J shed 3 bases, and the junction held 2 bases outside the gene matches. The germline V gene has CDR1 LGHNA and CDR2 YNFKEQ. The CDR3 is CASSRGTGDTEAFF. In DNA, the CDR3 is TGTGCCAGCAGCCGAGGGACAGGGGACACTGAAGCTTTCTTT.

This rearrangement joins TRBV2 to TRBJ1-2; weak D call: TRBD1 (5 bases). The CDR3 totals 16 residues. V dropped 0 bases and J dropped 2 bases, with 13 bases sitting between them. In germline, CDR1 is SNHLY, CDR2 FYNNEI. The CDR3 bases are TGTGCCAGCAGTGAAGCGGAGGGGTTAGTGAACTATGGCTACACCTTC. Translation: CASSEAEGLVNYGYTF.

The rearrangement links TRBV5-4 to TRBJ1-2; 8 bases are a match to TRBD1. The length of the CDR3 is 17 residues. Germline V gene sequence: CDR1 SGHNT, CDR2 YYREEE (reference sequence). With V trimmed by 4 bases and J by 2 bases, 13 bases remained unmatched. The CDR3 DNA reads TGTGCCAGCAGCCCCCCCGCTGACAGGGGAGGCAACTATGGCTACACCTTC. Protein product: CASSPPADRGGNYGYTF. Combining the CDR3 with reference TRBV5-4 and TRBJ1-2 gives the whole variable domain ETGVTQSPTHLIKTRGQQVTLRCSSQSGHNTVSWYQQALGQGPQFIFQYYREEENGRGNFPPRFSGLQFPNYSSELNVNALELDDSALYLCASSPPADRGGNYGYTFGSGTRLTVV.

This clone was picked up one time. CDR3 residues: CATSRLRGQGSYEQYF. CDR3 DNA sequence: TGTGCCACCAGCAGATTACGGGGACAGGGTTCCTACGAGCAGTACTTC. This chain links TRBV15 with TRBJ2-7; 9 positions agree with TRBD1. The CDR3 spans 16 residues. Trimming at V came to 2 bases and at J to 1 base, leaving 6 bases not matched to a gene. CDR1 and CDR2 from the germline V gene are LNHNV and YYDKDF (reference sequence).

The chain couples TRBV11-2 to TRBJ2-2; tentative D call: TRBD1 (7 bases). Germline CDR1 is SGHAT and CDR2 is FQNNGV. The CDR3 runs to 15 residues. V lost 5 bases, J lost 3 bases, and 13 bases lay in between. The CDR3, as DNA: TGTGCCAGCAGCCCAGGGGGGCGTGACACCGGGGAGCTGTTTTTT. This gives the protein CASSPGGRDTGELFF.

The V and J genes are TRBV5-4 and TRBJ1-4, with 7 nucleotides matching TRBD1. Germline V gene lookup returns CDR1 SGHNT and CDR2 YYREEE (reference sequence). After removal of 3 bases from V and 2 bases from J, the junction contained 1 base not matched to a gene. The CDR3 consists of 14 residues. CDR3 residues: CASSSTGTNEKLFF. For the CDR3, the DNA is TGTGCCAGCAGCTCGACAGGGACTAATGAAAAACTGTTTTTT. Full variable domain (remainder filled in from reference TRBV5-4 and TRBJ1-4): ETGVTQSPTHLIKTRGQQVTLRCSSQSGHNTVSWYQQALGQGPQFIFQYYREEENGRGNFPPRFSGLQFPNYSSELNVNALELDDSALYLCASSSTGTNEKLFFGSGTQLSVL.

This clone occurred once. The chain uses TRBV5-1 and TRBJ1-5, with D maybe TRBD1 (5 bases). The CDR3 consists of 15 residues. V lost 3 bases, J lost 6 bases, and 16 bases lay in between. Looked up from germline, CDR1 is SGHRS and CDR2 is YFSETQ. The CDR3, as DNA: TGCGCCAGCAGCTGGGGAACAGGTCCCGGTCAGCCCCAGCATTTT. The encoded protein is CASSWGTGPGQPQHF.

V usage is TRBV9 and J usage is TRBJ2-7, with D hard to call. The ends were cut back, 0 bases at V and 0 bases at J, with 10 bases in the middle. This CDR3 comprises 15 residues. Germline CDR1 is SGDLS and CDR2 is YYNGEE. CDR3 in amino acids: CASSVGSLSSYEQYF. The CDR3 coding sequence is TGTGCCAGCAGCGTAGGGAGCCTAAGCTCCTACGAGCAGTACTTC.